Listed below are T cell receptor beta chains from one sample, sequenced in a study of T cell clonotyping in hematopoietic cell transplantation. Sequencing used immunoSEQ multiplex PCR; TCRdb keeps in-frame clones, though not all of them. Among about 13,000 clones, about 93% were seen once, and the ten largest hold 1.2%. Sequencing was performed on peripheral blood mononuclear cells. These receptors came from a man aged 30 to 45 in good health. Some clones in this sample may be carry-over from other donors' samples. Both conserved end residues are part of each CDR3. A D gene is named only where the DNA matches it firmly. Only some rows state a clone size, as once, few, many or a class for expanded clones.

>.|TRBJ1-5|.|TRBV2
TGTGCCAGCAGTGACGGACGGACCCGGCCCCAGCATTTT
CASSDGRTRPQHF
>.|TRBJ2-5|.|TRBV6-6
TGTGCCAGCGTGAAGGGGCCGGGAGAGACCCAGTACTTC
CASVKGPGETQYF
>.|TRBJ1-2|TRBD1|TRBV6-5
TGTGCCAGCACCGGGACAGGGGGCGCGGGGGGCTACACCTTC
CASTGTGGAGGYTF
>.|TRBJ1-2|TRBD1|TRBV6-5
TGTGCCAGCAGTTACCAAGGGGGCCTTTATGGCTACACCTTC
CASSYQGGLYGYTF
>.|TRBJ1-5|.|TRBV19
TGTGCCAGTAGTATCAGGGGCGGTCAGCCCCAGCATTTT
CASSIRGGQPQHF
>.|TRBJ1-1|.|TRBV6-1
TGTGCCAGCAGTGAGGGGGCGAACACTGAAGCTTTCTTT
CASSEGANTEAFF
>.|TRBJ2-1|.|TRBV19
TGTGCCAGTACGGGACTTGGAACCAATGAGCAGTTCTTC
CASTGLGTNEQFF
>.|TRBJ2-2|.|TRBV7-6
TGTGCCAGCAGTTCAGGGGGGCGACCCACCGGGGAGCTGTTTTTT
CASSSGGRPTGELFF
>.|TRBJ1-5|.|TRBV5-5
TGTGCCAGCAGCCCCAGGTTGGTCCAGCCCCAGCATTTT
CASSPRLVQPQHF
>.|TRBJ2-4|.|TRBV30
TGTGCCTGGACCAAGGACACCCGTGCCAAAAACATTCAGTACTTC
CAWTKDTRAKNIQYF
>few|TRBJ1-2|.|TRBV7-3
TGTGCCAGCAGCTCCCCAGGGAACTATGGCTACACCTTC
CASSSPGNYGYTF
>.|TRBJ1-5|.|TRBV7-2
TGTGCCAGCAGCCCCAGACTTAATCAGCCCCAGCATTTT
CASSPRLNQPQHF
>.|TRBJ1-1|TRBD1|TRBV7-6
TGTGCCAGCAGCTCCCCCGGGACAGCCTTGAACACTGAAGCTTTCTTT
CASSSPGTALNTEAFF
>.|TRBJ2-5|TRBD2|TRBV5-1
TGCGCCAGCTGTGTGGGCCTACTAGCGGGGGGCGAGGAGACCCAGTACTTC
CASCVGLLAGGEETQYF
>.|TRBJ2-2|TRBD1|TRBV5-1
TGCGCCAGCAGCCAAGACAGGGGAGACACCGGGGAGCTGTTTTTT
CASSQDRGDTGELFF
>.|TRBJ1-3|TRBD1|TRBV14
TGTGCCAGCAGCCAAGGGACAGGGAAAATTAACACCATATATTTT
CASSQGTGKINTIYF
>.|TRBJ1-2|.|TRBV16
TGTGCCAGCAGCCTCTCCGGGACCAACTATGGCTACACCTTC
CASSLSGTNYGYTF
>.|TRBJ1-4|.|TRBV5-1
TGCGCCAGCAGCTTCCTGGGACGCCGAACTAATGAAAAACTGTTTTTT
CASSFLGRRTNEKLFF
>.|TRBJ2-7|.|TRBV5-6
TGTGCCAGCAATTTGCCGGGTTACGAGCAGTACTTC
CASNLPGYEQYF
>.|TRBJ2-1|.|TRBV25-1
TGTGCCAGCAGTGAACCGGGGGCCTCCTACAATGAGCAGTTCTTC
CASSEPGASYNEQFF
>few|TRBJ2-7|.|TRBV7-2
TGTGCCAGCAGCAACCCTGGGGAACCGGGAAAGCAGTACTTC
CASSNPGEPGKQYF
>once|TRBJ2-7|.|TRBV5-1
TGCGCCAGCAGCTACTCCTACGAGCAGTACTTC
CASSYSYEQYF
>.|TRBJ2-7|TRBD2|TRBV7-2
TGTGCCAGCAGCTTAACCCCCGGGACTACCGAGCAGTACTTC
CASSLTPGTTEQYF
>.|TRBJ2-7|TRBD2|TRBV9
TGTGCCAGCAGCGTAAATAGCGGGAGCGAATACGAGCAGTACTTC
CASSVNSGSEYEQYF
>.|TRBJ2-3|TRBD1|TRBV29-1
TGCAGCGTTGACCCGGGACAGGGCTCAGATACGCAGTATTTT
CSVDPGQGSDTQYF
>.|TRBJ2-7|.|TRBV5-8
TGTGCCAGCAGCTTGGTAGGGTCTTTCTACGAGCAGTACTTC
CASSLVGSFYEQYF
>.|TRBJ1-2|.|TRBV18
TGTGCCAGCTCACCATCGAGGCCAGGGGAGTATGGCTACACCTTC
CASSPSRPGEYGYTF
>.|TRBJ2-6|.|TRBV5-1
TGCGCCAGCGAACAAGCACCTCTCTCTGGGGCCAACGTCCTGACTTTC
CASEQAPLSGANVLTF
>.|TRBJ2-3|.|TRBV9
TGTGCCAGCAACAACTACGGCGCAGGGTGGGATACGCAGTATTTT
CASNNYGAGWDTQYF
>.|TRBJ2-2|TRBD2|TRBV13
TGTGCCAGCAGCAGGCTTGTGGAAAGCGGGAGATCCGTAAACACCGGGGAGCTGTTTTTT
CASSRLVESGRSVNTGELFF
>.|TRBJ2-7|TRBD2|TRBV5-1
TGCGCCAGCAGCTTGGAGACCGGGGGGGCCCAATACGAGCAGTACTTC
CASSLETGGAQYEQYF
>.|TRBJ2-1|.|TRBV9
TGTGCCAGCAGCGTAGTTGATGCCAGGGATGAGCAGTTCTTC
CASSVVDARDEQFF